This T cell receptor (beta chain) was sequenced in a study of early T cells in non-severe SARS-CoV-2 infection. Study-wide context: Sequencing of unsorted whole blood was done on bulk RNA, leaving chains unpaired.

Study-level results: Using VDJdb, the matching emphasized anti-spike CD8 responses while missing private and CD4 specificities.

This clonotype has just a few counts. The antigen is unknown. Unique molecular identifiers tagged individual cDNA molecules. TCRdb redid the calling of the 5' RACE reads with MiXCR, one entry per CDR3 protein. There are 75,000 to 80,000 distinct CDR3 sequences in the sample; roughly 12% occur only once, and more than 10% lies in the top ten. The TCR originated in an adult who was a healthcare worker with PCR-confirmed SARS-CoV-2 infection or an uninfected control (not recorded which). Sequences were derived from whole blood, sampled at baseline.

CDR3 sequence: CASKGQGDSEAFF. The DNA for the CDR3 is TGCGCCAGCAAGGGGCAGGGGGACTCTGAAGCTTTCTTT. The chain couples TRBV5-1 to TRBJ1-1; 7 nucleotides agree with TRBD1. J lost 6 bases, V lost 6 bases, and 8 bases had no gene match. The CDR3 runs to 13 residues. CDR1 and CDR2 from the germline V gene are SGHRS and YFSETQ.